The 15 T cell receptor beta chains presented below share a single source sample, sequenced in a study of T cell repertoires in cytomegalovirus infection. TCRdb itself ran the reads through MiXCR, one entry per CDR3 protein. The sample lists 150,000 to 200,000 distinct CDR3 sequences; roughly 28% were seen once. Sequenced input: PBMCs. All receptors derive from a human donor in good health (CMV status not recorded). Some clones in this sample may be carry-over from other donors' samples.

This clonotype was seen more than once but under ten times. This rearrangement joins TRBV12-3 or TRBV12-4 to TRBJ1-1, with D possibly matching TRBD1 (5 bases). Deletions cut 3 bases from V and 8 bases from J, with 13 bases between. The CDR3 spans 13 residues. The CDR3 coding sequence is TGTGCCAGCAGTTTGGGAGGGGCACTCGAAGCTTTCTTT. It specifies CASSLGGALEAFF.

The chain links TRBV30 to TRBJ1-6; D unresolved. The CDR3 is 17 residues long. Germline V gene data show CDR1 as GTSNPN and CDR2 as SVGIG (reference sequence). Trimming stripped 0 bases from V and 6 bases from J, with 18 bases between. The DNA for the CDR3 is TGTGCCTGGAGTGTACCAAAGATTGAGGGCCCTAATTCACCCCTCCACTTT. The encoded protein is CAWSVPKIEGPNSPLHF.

This clonotype was counted a few times. The chain employs TRBV2 and TRBJ2-7, with no clear D. Germline V CDR1 and CDR2: SNHLY, FYNNEI. Between the trimmed V and J ends, which lost 1 base and 3 bases, there was a span of 4 bases. This CDR3 contains 12 residues. The CDR3 region is CASSEGFYEQYF. CDR3 in DNA: TGTGCCAGCAGTGAAGGTTTCTACGAGCAGTACTTC.

This chain links TRBV10-3 with TRBJ2-7, with 9 bases identical to TRBD1. The CDR3 covers 12 residues. CDR1 and CDR2 (germline): ENHRY, SYGVKD. V gave up 10 bases and J gave up 3 bases; unmatched junction bases: 4. CDR3 coding DNA: TGTGCCACAGCGGACAGGGGCTACGAGCAGTACTTC. Amino acid sequence: CATADRGYEQYF.

A few counts support this clonotype. This sequence joins TRBV6-6 and TRBJ1-3, with D hard to call. The CDR3 extends over 14 amino acids. CDR1 is MNHNY, CDR2 SVGAGI, per germline (reference sequence). The V and J ends lost 4 bases and 1 base respectively, with 8 bases between them. The DNA of the CDR3 is TGTGCCAGCAGTTCTAGGGTATCTGGAAACACCATATATTTT. Its translation is CASSSRVSGNTIYF.

The CDR3: CSAPVGIGNQPQHF. The CDR3 DNA is TGCAGTGCCCCGGTGGGGATCGGCAATCAGCCCCAGCATTTT. This rearrangement joins TRBV20-1 to TRBJ1-5; D call uncertain. This CDR3 has 14 residues. V shed 6 bases and J shed 2 bases, with 14 bases lying between them. In germline, CDR1 is DFQATT, CDR2 SNEGSKA (reference sequence).

This clonotype was seen a few times. This chain connects TRBV6-2 or TRBV6-3 to TRBJ2-1, with 15 positions matching TRBD2. CDR1 MNHEY and CDR2 SVGEGT come from the germline V gene. V dropped 6 bases and J dropped 6; count of bases not matched to a gene: 9. This CDR3 comprises 17 residues. The CDR3 coding sequence is TGTGCCAGCAGACCCGGACTAGCGGGGGGGCCGCGCAATGAGCAGTTCTTC. This encodes CASRPGLAGGPRNEQFF.

V usage is TRBV19 and J usage is TRBJ1-1, with 8 bases lining up with TRBD1. This CDR3 region has 17 residues. From germline, CDR1 is LNHDA and CDR2 SQIVND (reference sequence). Trimming took 5 bases from V and 0 from J; bases not matched to a gene: 11. The CDR3, as DNA: TGTGCCAGTAGTTGGACAGGGCCCGTCGGGGTGAACACTGAAGCTTTCTTT. Translating it yields CASSWTGPVGVNTEAFF.

This clonotype has a handful of counts. The chain combines TRBV3-1 with TRBJ2-7; the D is unclear. The CDR3 consists of 13 residues. Germline CDR1 is LGHDT and CDR2 is YNNKEL (reference sequence). V gave up 0 bases and J gave up 6 bases, with 9 bases separating them. The CDR3 nucleotides read TGTGCCAGCAGCCAAGATCCTAGAATCGAGCAGTACTTC. This sequence encodes CASSQDPRIEQYF.

This clonotype was counted only a few times. This sequence joins TRBV7-9 and TRBJ1-1; D is uncertain. The CDR3 has 15 amino acids. Germline V gene data show CDR1 as SEHNR and CDR2 as FQNEAQ (reference sequence). Trimming took 4 bases from V and 0 from J, leaving 12 bases between them. The DNA for the CDR3 is TGTGCCAGCAGCTCAGACCGGGCCCTGAACACTGAAGCTTTCTTT. It yields the protein CASSSDRALNTEAFF. The full variable domain, its missing parts supplied by reference TRBV7-9 and TRBJ1-1, is DTGVSQNPRHKITKRGQNVTFRCDPISEHNRLYWYRQTLGQGPEFLTYFQNEAQLEKSRLLSDRFSAERPKGSFSTLEIQRTEQGDSAMYLCASSSDRALNTEAFFGQGTRLTVV.

This clonotype has only a few counts. V gene TRBV7-2 combines with J gene TRBJ1-6; D is possibly TRBD1 (5 bases). The CDR3 extends over 15 amino acids. Germline V gene lookup returns CDR1 SGHTA and CDR2 FQGNSA. The germline V and J ends were trimmed by 0 bases and 9 bases, with 12 bases remaining between them. The CDR3 reads CASSLARGASSPLHF. In DNA, the CDR3 is TGTGCCAGCAGCTTAGCGCGAGGGGCAAGTTCACCCCTCCACTTT.

There are many counts of this clonotype. This sequence joins TRBV12-3 or TRBV12-4 and TRBJ1-5; possibly TRBD1 for D (5 bases). Trimming left V 5 bases short and J 4 bases short, with 15 bases between. CDR3 size: 15 residues. CDR3 in amino acids: CASSDTQGRNQPQHF. The CDR3, as DNA: TGTGCCAGCAGTGATACGCAGGGTCGGAATCAGCCCCAGCATTTT.

This clonotype was picked up many times. This chain links TRBV11-2 with TRBJ2-3; D is uncertain. CDR1 and CDR2 (germline): SGHAT, FQNNGV. Trimming shortened V by 2 bases and J by 4 bases, and 10 bases separated the two germline ends. This CDR3 is 14 amino acids long. As DNA, the CDR3 is TGTGCCAGCAGCTTAACCACCCGAGCAGATACGCAGTATTTT. Translation gives CASSLTTRADTQYF.

The J gene is TRBJ2-5, the V gene TRBV5-1; 8 nucleotides agree with TRBD1. CDR3 length equals 16 residues. V gave up 6 bases and J gave up 5 bases; unmatched junction bases: 15. Germline V gene sequence: CDR1 SGHRS, CDR2 YFSETQ. The CDR3 loop is CASTSTGGSVRETQYF. CDR3 DNA: TGCGCCAGCACCAGTACAGGGGGTTCCGTCCGGGAGACCCAGTACTTC.

This clonotype was observed at least ten times. The chain recombines TRBV11-1 with TRBJ1-4; D is uncertain. Germline lookup yields CDR1 SGHAT and CDR2 FQDESV (reference sequence). V was clipped by 1 base and J by 6 bases, with 12 bases between them. CDR3 length: 15 amino acids. Written as DNA, the CDR3 is TGTGCCAGCAGCTTAGACGACCAGGAGGATGAAAAACTGTTTTTT. This sequence encodes CASSLDDQEDEKLFF. Looking up the rest from reference TRBV11-1 and TRBJ1-4 gives the full variable domain: EAEVAQSPRYKITEKSQAVAFWCDPISGHATLYWYRQILGQGPELLVQFQDESVVDDSQLPKDRFSAERLKGVDSTLKIQPAELGDSAMYLCASSLDDQEDEKLFFGSGTQLSVL.